These 13 T cell receptor beta chains share one sample of origin, sequenced in a study of blood T cell repertoires in COVID-19. Libraries were prepared by immunoSEQ multiplex PCR; TCRdb keeps only in-frame clonotypes and omits some of them. The sample consists of approximately 250,000 clones, around 88% of them appearing once. Source material: PBMCs or T cells enriched from blood (not recorded which). These TCRs come from a woman between 35 and 50 years old with acute COVID-19.

The CDR3 DNA sequence: TGCGCCAGCAGCCAAGCCGAGAGGAGCGAACGCTCTGGAAACACCATATATTTT. It is translated as CASSQAERSERSGNTIYF. The gene calls are TRBV4-1 and TRBJ1-3, with D uncertain. Germline values: CDR1 MGHRA, CDR2 YSYEKL. The CDR3 runs 18 residues. V was trimmed by 1 base and J by 0 bases, leaving 16 bases between them.

The chain carries TRBV27 and TRBJ1-1; TRBD1 aligns across 11 bases. Germline V lookup: CDR1 MNHEY, CDR2 SMNVEV (reference sequence). The V and J ends lost 5 bases and 1 base, in that order; junction bases with no gene match: 9. The CDR3 has 17 amino acids. CDR3 DNA: TGTGCCAGCAGTCGACGTACCGGGACAGGGGGGAACACTGAAGCTTTCTTT. This encodes CASSRRTGTGGNTEAFF.

This clone appeared once. The chain recombines TRBV27 with TRBJ2-1; 9 nucleotides line up with TRBD1. The length of the CDR3 is 15 residues. Germline-derived CDR1 and CDR2 are MNHEY and SMNVEV (reference sequence). J gave up 10 bases and V 5 bases, and 12 bases lay outside the gene matches. The CDR3 DNA reads TGTGCCAGCAGTAGGGAGGGACAGGGCTCACAAGAGCAGTTCTTC. It encodes CASSREGQGSQEQFF.

This sequence joins TRBV12-5 and TRBJ1-1; 7 nucleotides align to TRBD1. CDR3 length: 16 residues. Germline V gene lookup returns CDR1 LGHNT and CDR2 FRNRAP. V gave up 4 bases and J gave up 2 bases; unmatched junction bases: 10. CDR3 sequence (DNA): TGTGCTAGTGGTTCGGAGCGACAGGGAGTAAACACTGAAGCTTTCTTT. It yields the protein CASGSERQGVNTEAFF.

This chain connects TRBV4-2 to TRBJ1-6; unclear D gene. CDR1 is LGHNA, CDR2 YNFKEQ, per germline. The CDR3 runs 17 residues. Trimming left V 0 bases short and J 6 bases short, with 15 bases between. This chain's CDR3 is CASSQEGARDPNSPLHF. The CDR3 DNA is TGTGCCAGCAGCCAAGAGGGCGCGCGGGATCCTAATTCACCCCTCCACTTT.

V gene TRBV9 combines with J gene TRBJ1-2, with a tentative D call TRBD1 (5 bases). The CDR3 covers 12 residues. From germline, CDR1 is SGDLS and CDR2 YYNGEE. The germline V and J ends were trimmed by 5 bases and 8 bases, with 13 bases remaining between them. CDR3 nucleotide sequence: TGTGCCAGCAGAGGGATGGCAGGGGGCTACACCTTC. Amino acid sequence: CASRGMAGGYTF.

V and J are TRBV11-2 and TRBJ2-7; D may be TRBD1 (6 bases). This CDR3 comprises 15 residues. V lost 2 bases to trimming and J lost 3 bases, with 14 bases between them. The germline V gene has CDR1 SGHAT and CDR2 FQNNGV. The CDR3 region has the DNA TGTGCCAGCAGCTTAAACAGGGCAAAACTCTACGAGCAGTACTTC. Protein product: CASSLNRAKLYEQYF. The entire variable domain, with the rest obtained from reference TRBV11-2 and TRBJ2-7, is as follows: EAGVAQSPRYKIIEKRQSVAFWCNPISGHATLYWYQQILGQGPKLLIQFQNNGVVDDSQLPKDRFSAERLKGVDSTLKIQPAKLEDSAVYLCASSLNRAKLYEQYFGPGTRLTVT.

The rearrangement joins TRBV7-2 to TRBJ2-3; TRBD2 matches 13 bases. V was pared by 5 bases and J by 5 bases, with 10 bases of the junction left unmatched. The length of the CDR3 is 17 residues. CDR1 is SGHTA, CDR2 FQGNSA, per germline. As DNA, the CDR3 is TGTGCCAGCAGCCCGGGAACTAGCGGGGGGGTTGGAGATACGCAGTATTTT. Translation gives CASSPGTSGGVGDTQYF.

This chain's CDR3 is CASSQDQLVGELFF. In DNA, the CDR3 is TGCGCCAGCAGCCAAGATCAGTTGGTCGGGGAGCTGTTTTTT. This chain connects TRBV4-3 to TRBJ2-2, with unresolved D. This CDR3 has 14 residues. Germline V gives CDR1 LGHNA, CDR2 YSLEER. The germline V and J ends were trimmed by 0 bases and 7 bases, with 9 bases remaining between them.

The rearrangement uses TRBV5-1 and TRBJ2-7, with a possible D match to TRBD1 (5 bases). This CDR3 region has 15 residues. Deletions cut 1 base from V and 0 bases from J, with 11 bases between. Germline CDR1 SGHRS, CDR2 YFSETQ. Written as DNA, the CDR3 is TGCGCCAGCAGCTTGTACGGACACAGCTCCTACGAGCAGTACTTC. This encodes CASSLYGHSSYEQYF.

The chain employs TRBV24-1 and TRBJ2-3; 8 positions agree with TRBD1. The CDR3 covers 16 residues. Germline V gene data show CDR1 as KGHDR and CDR2 as SFDVKD. The V and J ends lost 1 base and 4 bases, in that order; junction bases with no gene match: 6. The chain's CDR3 is CATSDFSNRGADTQYF. The CDR3 nucleotides read TGTGCCACCAGTGATTTCAGTAACAGGGGGGCAGATACGCAGTATTTT.

The rearrangement uses TRBV7-2 and TRBJ2-5, with 8 positions matching TRBD2. CDR1 and CDR2 (germline): SGHTA, FQGNSA. The V and J ends lost 6 bases and 5 bases, in that order; junction bases with no gene match: 11. The CDR3 covers 15 residues. The CDR3 coding sequence is TGTGCCAGCAGAGGGAGCGGGAGTAGGGCGGAGACCCAGTACTTC. As protein: CASRGSGSRAETQYF.

CDR3 in DNA: TGTGCCTGGAGTGGAAGGGCCTGGAGGGACACTGAAGCTTTCTTT. This sequence encodes CAWSGRAWRDTEAFF. The gene calls are TRBV30 and TRBJ1-1; D ambiguous. Germline assignment: CDR1 GTSNPN and CDR2 SVGIG (reference sequence). With 1 base removed from V and 3 bases from J, the gap between germline ends came to 15 bases. The CDR3 is made up of 15 amino acids.